A single sample is the source of the 30 T cell receptor beta chains below, sequenced in a study of identical twins. TCRdb independently ran MiXCR on the 5' RACE reads; one entry per CDR3 protein. The repertoire consists of about 570,000 distinct CDR3 sequences, with approximately 9.6% occurring once and the leading ten covering around 3.2%. The sample also formed part of further work on yellow fever vaccine responses in identical twins.

The sample comprised PBMCs. The receptors originated from a woman between 18 and 29 years old in good health.

This clonotype was counted a single time. The chain links TRBV29-1 to TRBJ2-1; TRBD2 matches 11 bases. The trim removed 3 bases at V and 8 bases at J, leaving 9 bases unmatched. CDR1 SQVTM and CDR2 ANQGSEA come from the germline V gene. The CDR3 has 15 residues. The CDR3: CSVESSGRLRYEQFF. The CDR3 DNA reads TGCAGCGTTGAGTCTAGCGGGAGGTTGAGGTATGAGCAGTTCTTC.

This rearrangement joins TRBV9 to TRBJ2-7; no clear D. The CDR3 runs to 13 residues. Germline CDR1 SGDLS, CDR2 YYNGEE. With 3 bases removed from V and 2 bases from J, the gap between germline ends came to 9 bases. The CDR3 protein is CASSAGPAYEQYF. Here the CDR3 DNA reads TGTGCCAGCAGCGCTGGGCCCGCCTACGAGCAGTACTTC.

This clonotype came up a few times. This chain connects TRBV4-1 to TRBJ1-5; D ambiguous. V shed 1 base and J shed 6 bases, with 13 bases lying between them. This CDR3 spans 15 amino acids. Germline CDR1 and CDR2: MGHRA and YSYEKL. The CDR3 sequence is CASSQGIQVLQPQHF. In nucleotides, the CDR3 is TGCGCCAGCAGCCAAGGGATCCAGGTCCTTCAGCCCCAGCATTTT.

This clonotype was recorded many times. This chain connects TRBV29-1 to TRBJ2-2, with 10 bases aligning to TRBD2. The germline CDR1 and CDR2 sequences are SQVTM and ANQGSEA. This CDR3 region has 14 residues. V lost 7 bases to trimming and J lost 1 base; unmatched junction nucleotides: 3. CDR3 protein: CSARTSGNTGELFF. CDR3 nucleotides: TGCAGCGCCCGGACTAGCGGGAACACCGGGGAGCTGTTTTTT.

On this clonotype itself: It may be a read error: a sequence one base away is much more abundant. The final CDR3 position lacks the conserved phenylalanine or tryptophan, pointing to a likely read error. The chain links TRBV4-3 to TRBJ2-5, with 9 nucleotides matching TRBD1. CDR3 length equals 15 residues. Trimming took 3 bases from V and 5 from J; bases not matched to a gene: 7. Germline CDR1 is LGHNA and CDR2 is YSLEER. CDR3: CASSQGTGGWETQYS. CDR3 coding DNA: TGCGCCAGCAGCCAGGGAACAGGGGGCTGGGAGACCCAGTACTCC.

This clonotype was counted between two and nine times. This rearrangement joins TRBV12-3 or TRBV12-4 to TRBJ2-3, with D tentatively TRBD1 or TRBD2 (5 bases each). V shed 2 bases and J shed 9 bases, with 12 bases lying between them. The CDR3 covers 13 residues. The CDR3 DNA follows: TGTGCCAGCAGTTTATCCTTGAGGGGCACGCAGTATTTT. Amino acids: CASSLSLRGTQYF.

This clonotype was detected a few times. The chain links TRBV7-9 to TRBJ2-2; D possibly corresponds to TRBD1 (7 bases). The CDR3 runs to 15 residues. Trimming shortened V by 5 bases and J by 4 bases, and 14 bases separated the two germline ends. Germline CDR1 reads SEHNR; CDR2 reads FQNEAQ (reference sequence). CDR3 nucleotides: TGTGCCAGCAGCAGCGGCGGGACAGCCACCGGGGAGCTGTTTTTT. Its translation: CASSSGGTATGELFF.

The table lists this clonotype with many counts. The genes are TRBV12-3 or TRBV12-4 and TRBJ2-3, with D perhaps being TRBD1 or TRBD2 (5 bases each). The CDR3 totals 15 residues. V lost 6 bases, J lost 2 bases, and 15 bases lay in between. The CDR3 DNA follows: TGTGCCAGCAGCTTGGGGGTAACGGACACAGATACGCAGTATTTT. Translated, it gives CASSLGVTDTDTQYF.

The chain employs TRBV7-2 and TRBJ2-1; D gene uncertain. Trimming cost V 4 bases and J 7 bases, with 11 bases left between them. The germline V gene encodes CDR1 SGHTA and CDR2 FQGNSA. The CDR3 has 13 amino acids. CDR3: CASSYTPRNEQFF. The DNA of the CDR3 is TGTGCCAGCAGCTACACCCCTAGAAATGAGCAGTTCTTC.

The chain links TRBV4-3 to TRBJ2-6; tentatively, D is TRBD1 (6 bases). The CDR3 length is 16 residues. Germline assignment: CDR1 LGHNA and CDR2 YSLEER. Trimming took 0 bases from V and 1 from J, leaving 7 bases between them. The CDR3: CASSQEQGSGANVLTF. CDR3 nucleotides: TGCGCCAGCAGCCAAGAACAGGGTTCTGGGGCCAACGTCCTGACTTTC.

As concerns this clonotype: One end of the junction fails to match germline, which may point to a read error. The genes are TRBV6-2 or TRBV6-3 and TRBJ2-1; D may be TRBD1 (5 bases). The CDR3 spans 14 residues. Germline-derived CDR1 and CDR2 are MNHEY and SVGEGT. Here the CDR3 reads CASNYGREYNQQFF. The CDR3 DNA reads TGTGCCAGCAATTACGGCAGGGAATACAATCAGCAGTTCTTT.

V gene TRBV7-9 combines with J gene TRBJ2-3; possibly TRBD2 for D (5 bases). The CDR3 is 13 residues long. The V gene lost 4 bases and the J gene lost 7 bases, with 12 bases spanning the gap. The germline V gene has CDR1 SEHNR and CDR2 FQNEAQ (reference sequence). In nucleotides, the CDR3 is TGTGCCAGCAGCTCGGACTCCCCTTATACGCAGTATTTT. Protein product: CASSSDSPYTQYF.

The rearrangement uses TRBV11-2 and TRBJ2-6; D is uncertain. Trimming removed 0 bases from V and 1 base from J, with 13 bases in between. Germline lookup yields CDR1 SGHAT and CDR2 FQNNGV. This CDR3 has 18 amino acids. The CDR3 DNA follows: TGTGCCAGCAGCTTAGACTTGCTTGTGGAGTCTGGGGCCAACGTCCTGACTTTC. It codes for CASSLDLLVESGANVLTF.

This clonotype was counted many times. The chain uses TRBV6-1 and TRBJ2-1; 9 positions match TRBD2. The CDR3 extends over 15 amino acids. Germline V gene sequence: CDR1 MNHNS, CDR2 SASEGT. With V trimmed by 2 bases and J by 10 bases, 9 bases remained unmatched. This chain's CDR3 is CASSESAGGPWEQFF. The CDR3 coding sequence is TGTGCCAGCAGTGAATCGGCGGGGGGGCCATGGGAGCAGTTCTTC.

This CDR3 reads CASSYGKIGGDTQYF. The CDR3 DNA reads as TGTGCCAGCAGTTACGGGAAGATAGGTGGAGATACGCAGTATTTT. V is TRBV6-2 or TRBV6-3 and J is TRBJ2-3; no definite D call. CDR1 and CDR2 (germline): MNHEY, SVGEGT. V lost 2 bases, J lost 5 bases, and 14 bases lay in between. This CDR3 spans 15 amino acids.

There are many counts of this clonotype. V usage is TRBV4-1 and J usage is TRBJ2-1, with TRBD2 identical over 12 bases. Germline trimming cut 4 bases from V and 10 bases from J; bases unmatched to any gene: 5. Germline assignment: CDR1 MGHRA and CDR2 YSYEKL. The CDR3 loop spans 14 amino acids. CDR3 nucleotides: TGCGCCAGCAGCCCAGGACTAGCGGGACTGGAGCAGTTCTTC. It yields the protein CASSPGLAGLEQFF.

Ten or more counts support this clonotype. The chain recombines TRBV5-6 with TRBJ1-6, with 9 bases identical to TRBD1. This CDR3 is built from 16 residues. V shed 4 bases, J shed 7 bases, and the junction held 9 bases outside the gene matches. Germline V gene data show CDR1 as SGHDT and CDR2 as YYEEEE. CDR3: CASSQQEDRGNSPLHF. CDR3 bases: TGTGCCAGCAGCCAGCAAGAAGACAGGGGGAATTCACCCCTCCACTTT.

About this clonotype: This likely comes from a read error, as the CDR3 has no conserved phenylalanine or tryptophan at its end. This chain joins TRBV28 and TRBJ2-1; 9 nucleotides line up with TRBD2. This CDR3 comprises 15 residues. The J segment lost 6 bases and the V segment lost 3 bases, leaving 6 bases of the junction unmatched. Germline loops: CDR1 MDHEN, CDR2 SYDVKM. The CDR3 DNA is TGTGCCAGCAGTTTCCCTAGCGGGACCCTCAATGAGCAGTTCCTC. As protein: CASSFPSGTLNEQFL.

The V and J genes are TRBV3-1 and TRBJ2-2; 8 nucleotides match TRBD2. The length of the CDR3 is 15 residues. Per the germline V gene, CDR1 is LGHDT and CDR2 is YNNKEL (reference sequence). The V and J ends lost 1 base and 6 bases, in that order; junction bases with no gene match: 4. DNA for the CDR3: TGTGCCAGCAGCCAAGCCCGGGGGGGCCCCGGGGAGCTGTTTTTT. As protein: CASSQARGGPGELFF. The full variable domain, with the rest looked up from reference TRBV3-1 and TRBJ2-2, is DTAVSQTPKYLVTQMGNDKSIKCEQNLGHDTMYWYKQDSKKFLKIMFSYNNKELIINETVPNRFSPKSPDKAHLNLHINSLELGDSAVYFCASSQARGGPGELFFGEGSRLTVL.

Many counts were recorded for this clonotype. The chain recombines TRBV20-1 with TRBJ2-5, with 9 bases that match TRBD2. The trim removed 5 bases at V and 2 bases at J, leaving 3 bases unmatched. Germline CDR1 is DFQATT and CDR2 is SNEGSKA (reference sequence). The CDR3 is made up of 13 amino acids. The CDR3 spells CSAEREAQETQYF. The CDR3 coding sequence is TGCAGTGCTGAGCGGGAGGCACAAGAGACCCAGTACTTC.

The chain employs TRBV7-2 and TRBJ2-1; D assignment may be TRBD1 or TRBD2 (5 bases each). Germline V gene sequence: CDR1 SGHTA, CDR2 FQGNSA. The CDR3 runs 16 residues. The ends were cut back, 6 bases at V and 6 bases at J, with 21 bases in the middle. CDR3 region: CASRGPGSWGSNEQFF. Here the CDR3 DNA reads TGTGCCAGCAGGGGCCCCGGGTCTTGGGGGAGCAATGAGCAGTTCTTC.

This clonotype was counted only a few times. The rearrangement links TRBV4-3 to TRBJ2-7; TRBD1 might be the D (6 bases). The germline V and J ends were trimmed by 1 base and 6 bases, with 10 bases remaining between them. CDR1 and CDR2 (germline): LGHNA, YSLEER. This CDR3 has 13 residues. The CDR3 here is CASSQGVRGEQYF. The CDR3, as DNA: TGCGCCAGCAGCCAAGGCGTCAGGGGCGAGCAGTACTTC.

This chain joins TRBV5-6 and TRBJ2-3; D ambiguous. CDR1 and CDR2 from the germline V gene are SGHDT and YYEEEE. This CDR3 has 14 residues. V dropped 3 bases and J dropped 5 bases, with 13 bases sitting between them. DNA for the CDR3: TGTGCCAGCAGCTCTCACGGACGACTAGATACGCAGTATTTT. This codes for CASSSHGRLDTQYF.

The chain uses TRBV28 and TRBJ2-7, with D possibly matching TRBD2 (7 bases). This CDR3 has 17 residues. Trimming removed 7 bases at V and 2 bases at J, with 24 bases between. Per germline, CDR1 MDHEN and CDR2 SYDVKM. CDR3 in amino acids: CASTSPGAASGTYEQYF. The DNA of the CDR3 is TGTGCCAGCACCTCACCGGGGGCGGCTAGCGGAACCTACGAGCAGTACTTC.

The chain has TRBV10-3 and TRBJ2-4; a weak D match, TRBD1 (6 bases). Germline CDR1 and CDR2: ENHRY and SYGVKD. V gave up 8 bases and J gave up 6 bases, with 17 bases separating them. The CDR3 is 14 amino acids. The CDR3 DNA reads as TGTGCCATCGACTCACAGGGTGGGGGAAACATTCAGTACTTC. Amino acids: CAIDSQGGGNIQYF.

The chain couples TRBV2 to TRBJ1-1, with TRBD1 as a possible D gene (5 bases). V was trimmed by 7 bases and J by 0 bases, leaving 12 bases between them. The germline V gene has CDR1 SNHLY and CDR2 FYNNEI. The CDR3 is 14 residues long. The CDR3 nucleotides are TGTGCCAGCACCCAGGGTTCCATGAACACTGAAGCTTTCTTT. It specifies CASTQGSMNTEAFF.

Only a few counts were recorded for this clonotype. J is TRBJ2-7 and V is TRBV29-1; 7 bases are a match to TRBD1. CDR1 and CDR2 (germline): SQVTM, ANQGSEA. The V and J ends lost 7 bases and 2 bases, in that order; junction bases with no gene match: 8. The CDR3 loop spans 13 amino acids. The CDR3 loop reads CSAMTGQTYEQYF. The CDR3 nucleotides read TGCAGCGCTATGACAGGGCAAACCTACGAGCAGTACTTC.

The J gene is TRBJ2-5, the V gene TRBV20-1; 9 bases are a match to TRBD2. The V gene end was trimmed by 5 bases and the J gene end by 3 bases; junction bases not matched to a gene: 13. The CDR3 has 16 amino acids. Per germline, CDR1 DFQATT and CDR2 SNEGSKA (reference sequence). CDR3 coding DNA: TGCAGTGCTCCTGAAGCGGGAGGAGTTCGGGAAGAGACCCAGTACTTC. Translation gives CSAPEAGGVREETQYF.

In this sample, this clonotype turned up a few times. V usage is TRBV11-2 and J usage is TRBJ2-7; TRBD1 aligns across 7 bases. V was pared by 5 bases and J by 2 bases, with 9 bases of the junction left unmatched. The CDR3 runs 15 residues. The germline gives CDR1 SGHAT, CDR2 FQNNGV. The CDR3 bases are TGTGCCAGCAGCCGTAATGGACAGGAGACCTACGAGCAGTACTTC. Amino acids: CASSRNGQETYEQYF. The variable domain in full, completed from reference TRBV11-2 and TRBJ2-7, reads EAGVAQSPRYKIIEKRQSVAFWCNPISGHATLYWYQQILGQGPKLLIQFQNNGVVDDSQLPKDRFSAERLKGVDSTLKIQPAKLEDSAVYLCASSRNGQETYEQYFGPGTRLTVT.

The chain joins TRBV29-1 to TRBJ2-1; D is tentatively TRBD1 or TRBD2 (5 bases each). Looked up from germline, CDR1 is SQVTM and CDR2 is ANQGSEA. The CDR3 has 12 residues. Trimming shortened V by 4 bases and J by 8 bases, and 12 bases separated the two germline ends. CDR3 residues: CSVVRVRDEQFF. For the CDR3, the DNA is TGCAGCGTTGTGCGGGTCAGGGATGAGCAGTTCTTC.